This passage covers 10 T cell receptor beta chains from one sample sequenced in a study of blood T cell repertoires in COVID-19. Produced via immunoSEQ multiplex PCR; TCRdb's table is partial and in-frame only. The sample lists about 90,000 clones; around 89% were seen once. Sequenced sample: peripheral blood. Receptor source: a man in his forties or fifties with COVID-19, enrolled during active disease.

This clone was detected only once. The chain employs TRBV19 and TRBJ1-1; 11 nucleotides align to TRBD1. Germline lookup yields CDR1 LNHDA and CDR2 SQIVND (reference sequence). With V trimmed by 0 bases and J by 3 bases, 0 bases remained unmatched. The CDR3 loop spans 15 amino acids. CDR3 nucleotides: TGTGCCAGTAGTATAGAGGACAGGGGGCACACTGAAGCTTTCTTT. Encoded protein: CASSIEDRGHTEAFF. Filled out from reference TRBV19 and TRBJ1-1, the complete variable domain reads DGGITQSPKYLFRKEGQNVTLSCEQNLNHDAMYWYRQDPGQGLRLIYYSQIVNDFQKGDIAEGYSVSREKKESFPLTVTSAQKNPTAFYLCASSIEDRGHTEAFFGQGTRLTVV.

The chain joins TRBV2 to TRBJ1-4; D remains unclear. Trimming stripped 6 bases from V and 6 bases from J, with 8 bases between. CDR1 is SNHLY, CDR2 FYNNEI, per germline. The CDR3 length is 12 residues. The CDR3 sequence is CASSQVDEKLFF. DNA of the CDR3: TGTGCCAGCAGCCAGGTTGATGAAAAACTGTTTTTT.

The chain links TRBV6-2 or TRBV6-3 to TRBJ1-5; D gene uncertain. The CDR3 is made up of 14 amino acids. The germline V gene encodes CDR1 MNHEY and CDR2 SVGEGT. V dropped 4 bases and J dropped 0 bases, with 7 bases sitting between them. The CDR3 region has the DNA TGTGCCAGCAGTTTAAGAGGTAGCAATCAGCCCCAGCATTTT. Translating it yields CASSLRGSNQPQHF.

This clone has a single count. The chain combines TRBV5-1 with TRBJ1-6; tentatively, D is TRBD1 (5 bases). Germline assignment: CDR1 SGHRS and CDR2 YFSETQ. The CDR3 spans 13 residues. Deletions cut 3 bases from V and 10 bases from J, with 11 bases between. In DNA form, the CDR3 reads TGCGCCAGCAGCTCGGACGGGGGATCACCCCTCCACTTT. Protein: CASSSDGGSPLHF.

The V and J genes are TRBV11-2 and TRBJ1-1; weak D call: TRBD1 (6 bases). Looked up from germline, CDR1 is SGHAT and CDR2 is FQNNGV. V was shortened by 1 base and J by 3 bases, with 21 bases between the two germline ends. The length of the CDR3 is 18 residues. CDR3 amino acids: CASSLGTVRVGMDTEAFF. DNA of the CDR3: TGTGCCAGCAGCTTAGGGACAGTGAGGGTAGGGATGGACACTGAAGCTTTCTTT.

J is TRBJ1-6 and V is TRBV2, with 9 bases lining up with TRBD1. The V and J ends lost 1 base and 10 bases, in that order; junction bases with no gene match: 5. Germline-derived CDR1 and CDR2 are SNHLY and FYNNEI. The CDR3 spans 15 residues. In DNA form, the CDR3 reads TGTGCCAGCAGTGAAGAGGGGACAGGGAAATCACCCCTCCACTTT. This sequence encodes CASSEEGTGKSPLHF.

The rearrangement links TRBV18 to TRBJ1-3; D is perhaps TRBD1 (5 bases). V lost 0 bases and J 3 bases, leaving 15 bases between the germline ends. Germline V gene sequence: CDR1 KGHSH, CDR2 LQKENI. The CDR3 loop spans 17 amino acids. CDR3 sequence reads: CASSPPGLDTSGNTIYF. As DNA, the CDR3 is TGTGCCAGCTCACCACCGGGTTTGGACACCAGTGGAAACACCATATATTTT. Using reference TRBV18 and TRBJ1-3 for the parts outside the CDR3, the full variable domain is NAGVMQNPRHLVRRRGQEARLRCSPMKGHSHVYWYRQLPEEGLKFMVYLQKENIIDESGMPKERFSAEFPKEGPSILRIQQVVRGDSAAYFCASSPPGLDTSGNTIYFGEGSWLTVV.

V usage is TRBV7-3 and J usage is TRBJ1-6, with D possibly matching TRBD1 (6 bases). The CDR3 totals 16 residues. The V end was cut by 5 bases, the J end by 8 bases, with 19 bases between. Germline CDR1 and CDR2: SGHTA and FQGTGA. The CDR3 here is CASSPVGGASYSPLHF. The CDR3 DNA sequence: TGTGCCAGCAGCCCCGTCGGGGGGGCTAGTTATTCACCCCTCCACTTT.

The chain uses TRBV7-2 and TRBJ2-7, with a possible D match to TRBD1 (6 bases). Trimming removed 1 base from V and 6 bases from J, with 22 bases in between. The length of the CDR3 is 17 residues. Germline-derived CDR1 and CDR2 are SGHTA and FQGNSA. Here the CDR3 reads CASSLVPRSAPGVEQYF. The CDR3 nucleotides read TGTGCCAGCAGCTTAGTACCTCGCTCAGCGCCAGGGGTCGAGCAGTACTTC.

This chain uses TRBV27 with TRBJ2-1, with 11 bases lining up with TRBD1. Germline V gene sequence: CDR1 MNHEY, CDR2 SMNVEV (reference sequence). V gave up 7 bases and J gave up 8 bases; unmatched junction bases: 7. CDR3 size: 14 residues. In nucleotides, the CDR3 is TGTGCCAGCACCTCGGACAGGGGGCCCGATGAGCAGTTCTTC. Protein: CASTSDRGPDEQFF.